A single sample is the source of the 16 T cell receptor beta chains below, sequenced in a study of regulatory T cells in long-lasting Graves disease (dated by TCRdb to the early 2020s). The library was generated by multiplex PCR. The instrument given in TCRdb is Illumina HiSeq 4000. TCR beta libraries were built with iRepertoire HTBI primers and Arm-PCR amplification of CDR3 regions. TCRdb itself trimmed the public reads at Q25 with fastp, ran MiXCR and retained productive beta chains. Each record represents a unique CDR3 protein, reported with the most common genes and DNA among its rows. This sample has around 510,000 distinct CDR3 sequences in its table, and less than 25% of those were observed once. The ten largest clones represent 7.8% of the sample. The time point label, read with the paper, signifies: persistent/refractory GD, antithyroid drugs over 5 years with positive TRAb. For both TCR sequencing and RNA sequencing, RNA was extracted from PBMCs using TRIzol.

The material sequenced was peripheral blood mononuclear cells (PBMCs), taken when the disease was refractory, from a patient treated with antithyroid drugs. These receptors were obtained from a female donor with Graves disease.

In this sample, this clonotype turned up a few times. The chain recombines TRBV5-1 with TRBJ1-1; 8 bases are shared with TRBD1. Germline trimming cut 5 bases from V and 8 bases from J; bases unmatched to any gene: 5. The CDR3 has 12 amino acids. Germline-derived CDR1 and CDR2 are SGHRS and YFSETQ. Here the CDR3 reads CASRLRTGEAFF. In DNA form, the CDR3 reads TGCGCCAGCAGGCTGAGGACAGGGGAAGCTTTCTTT. The full variable domain, its missing parts supplied by reference TRBV5-1 and TRBJ1-1, is KAGVTQTPRYLIKTRGQQVTLSCSPISGHRSVSWYQQTPGQGLQFLFEYFSETQRNKGNFPGRFSGRQFSNSRSEMNVSTLELGDSALYLCASRLRTGEAFFGQGTRLTVV.

The chain uses TRBV6-2 or TRBV6-3 and TRBJ2-2; TRBD2 matches at 12 bases. Per germline, CDR1 MNHEY and CDR2 SVGEGT. V lost 7 bases, J lost 0 bases, and 3 bases stayed unmatched. The CDR3 extends over 16 amino acids. The DNA for the CDR3 is TGTGCCAGCACCCGGACTAGCGGGACGAACACCGGGGAGCTGTTTTTT. Encoded protein: CASTRTSGTNTGELFF.

V is TRBV12-3 or TRBV12-4 and J is TRBJ1-5, with D perhaps matching TRBD1 (5 bases). The ends were cut back, 6 bases at V and 7 bases at J, with 13 bases in the middle. The CDR3 sequence is 13 residues long. In nucleotides, the CDR3 is TGTGCCAGCAGCCGAAGGGGTGGGCAGCCCCAGCATTTT. This translates into CASSRRGGQPQHF.

There are many counts of this clonotype. V and J are TRBV7-2 and TRBJ1-6, with D possibly TRBD1 on 6 matching bases. V lost 2 bases and J lost 11, with 13 bases in between. Germline CDR1 and CDR2: SGHTA and FQGNSA. The CDR3 sequence is 14 residues long. The CDR3 here is CASSLLQGVAPLHF. The CDR3 DNA reads as TGTGCCAGCAGCTTATTACAGGGCGTAGCACCCCTCCACTTT.

This clonotype came up a few times. This chain links TRBV12-3 or TRBV12-4 with TRBJ2-4, with a weak D call TRBD1 (8 bases). The CDR3 is 15 residues long. The V end was cut by 5 bases, the J end by 7 bases, with 18 bases between. The CDR3 reads CASSDRGGRGNIQYF. For the CDR3, the DNA is TGTGCCAGCAGTGACAGGGGCGGGAGAGGGAACATTCAGTACTTC.

This clonotype occurred many times. This chain uses TRBV25-1 with TRBJ2-7; possible D gene TRBD1, 5 bases. The CDR3 loop spans 16 amino acids. Germline V gene lookup returns CDR1 MGHDK and CDR2 SYGVNS. V was clipped by 3 bases and J by 6 bases, with 21 bases between them. The CDR3 DNA follows: TGTGCCAGCAGTGATTCCTTCCGCGGCAGGGTTGGCGAGCAGTACTTC. Protein product: CASSDSFRGRVGEQYF.

Ten or more counts support this clonotype. The rearrangement links TRBV20-1 to TRBJ1-1; possible D gene TRBD1, 6 bases. Between the trimmed V and J ends, which lost 1 base and 1 base, there was a span of 13 bases. The CDR3 is 15 residues long. Per germline, CDR1 DFQATT and CDR2 SNEGSKA (reference sequence). This chain's CDR3 is CSARAPGQQNTEAFF. CDR3 bases: TGCAGTGCTAGAGCCCCGGGACAACAGAACACTGAAGCTTTCTTT.

Worth noting for this clonotype: Since a far larger clone is one base different, this is likely a read error. J is TRBJ1-5 and V is TRBV6-5; D uncertain. The CDR3 spans 18 residues. The germline V gene has CDR1 MNHEY and CDR2 SVGAGI. With 2 bases removed from V and 3 bases from J, the gap between germline ends came to 20 bases. The CDR3 DNA sequence: TGTGCCAGCAGTTACCGAACCCGCGGTGGCTCTATCAATCAGCCCCAGCATTTT. This translates into CASSYRTRGGSINQPQHF.

This clonotype appeared many times. The gene calls are TRBV2 and TRBJ1-1, with D possibly being TRBD1 (5 bases). The CDR3 is 12 residues long. Germline values: CDR1 SNHLY, CDR2 FYNNEI. Trimming removed 7 bases from V and 11 bases from J, with 17 bases in between. CDR3 sequence: CASTPGGDWAFF. As DNA, the CDR3 is TGTGCCAGCACCCCCGGGGGGGATTGGGCTTTCTTT. The variable domain in full, with the rest retrieved from reference TRBV2 and TRBJ1-1, is EPEVTQTPSHQVTQMGQEVILRCVPISNHLYFYWYRQILGQKVEFLVSFYNNEISEKSEIFDDQFSVERPDGSNFTLKIRSTKLEDSAMYFCASTPGGDWAFFGQGTRLTVV.

The table lists this clonotype with a count of one. The gene calls are TRBV28 and TRBJ2-7; TRBD1 matches at 8 bases. With 6 bases clipped from V and 4 bases from J, the junction kept 11 bases outside the gene matches. CDR1 MDHEN and CDR2 SYDVKM come from the germline V gene. The CDR3 is 15 residues long. Here the CDR3 reads CASRASGGASYEQYF. DNA of the CDR3: TGTGCCAGCAGAGCCTCAGGGGGCGCATCTTACGAGCAGTACTTC.

The chain uses TRBV19 and TRBJ1-1, with D possibly matching TRBD1 (6 bases). Looked up from germline, CDR1 is LNHDA and CDR2 is SQIVND (reference sequence). The V and J ends lost 3 bases and 1 base respectively, with 9 bases between them. The CDR3 length is 14 residues. This CDR3 is CASSIRGGNTEAFF. The DNA of the CDR3 is TGTGCCAGTAGTATCCGAGGGGGGAACACTGAAGCTTTCTTT.

The chain has TRBV27 and TRBJ2-7, with D tentatively TRBD1 or TRBD2 (5 bases each). This CDR3 is built from 13 residues. V dropped 0 bases and J dropped 7 bases, with 10 bases sitting between them. CDR1 is MNHEY and CDR2 is SMNVEV in the germline V gene (reference sequence). The CDR3 bases are TGTGCCAGCAGTTTATCTGGGGGTTGGGAGCAGTACTTC. It translates to CASSLSGGWEQYF.

V and J are TRBV20-1 and TRBJ2-5; 7 nucleotides agree with TRBD1. Germline values: CDR1 DFQATT, CDR2 SNEGSKA (reference sequence). The V segment lost 6 bases and the J segment 2 bases; nucleotides outside the gene matches: 6. This CDR3 region has 13 residues. CDR3 sequence reads: CSALTGQQETQYF. The CDR3 coding sequence is TGCAGTGCCTTGACGGGACAGCAAGAGACCCAGTACTTC.

The V gene is TRBV7-2, the J gene TRBJ2-2; D is ambiguous. V was shortened by 3 bases and J by 1 base, with 6 bases between the two germline ends. Germline CDR1 and CDR2: SGHTA and FQGNSA. This CDR3 is built from 14 residues. The CDR3 protein is CASSFQRNTGELFF. CDR3 sequence (DNA): TGTGCCAGCAGCTTTCAGCGGAACACCGGGGAGCTGTTTTTT.

This clonotype was seen at least ten times. The V and J genes are TRBV2 and TRBJ2-2, with unresolved D. The CDR3 consists of 13 residues. Looked up from germline, CDR1 is SNHLY and CDR2 is FYNNEI. The V end lost 6 bases, the J end lost 5 bases, and 10 bases lay between the germline ends. Written as DNA, the CDR3 is TGTGCCAGCAGGGTAGACTCGACCGGGGAGCTGTTTTTT. This gives the protein CASRVDSTGELFF.

This clonotype turned up a few times. The chain recombines TRBV12-3 or TRBV12-4 with TRBJ1-1; TRBD1 might be the D (5 bases). V was cut by 4 bases and J by 7 bases, with 7 bases left in between. There are 11 residues in the CDR3. In DNA form, the CDR3 reads TGTGCCAGCAGTTCGACAGATGAAGCTTTCTTT. This gives the protein CASSSTDEAFF.